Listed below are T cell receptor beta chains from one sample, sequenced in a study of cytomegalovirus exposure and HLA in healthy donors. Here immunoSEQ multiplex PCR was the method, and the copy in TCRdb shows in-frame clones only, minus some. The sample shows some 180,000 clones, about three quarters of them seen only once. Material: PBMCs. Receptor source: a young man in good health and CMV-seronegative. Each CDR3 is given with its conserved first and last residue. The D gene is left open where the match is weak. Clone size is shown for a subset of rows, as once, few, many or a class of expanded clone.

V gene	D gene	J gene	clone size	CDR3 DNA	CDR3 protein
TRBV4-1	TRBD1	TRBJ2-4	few	TGCGCCAGCAGCCCCGGACAGGTCTTAGCCAAAAACATTCAGTACTTC	CASSPGQVLAKNIQYF
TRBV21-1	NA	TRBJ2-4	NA	TGTGCCAGCAGCAAAGGGCTAGCGGGGGGGCGATCGAACATTCAGTACTTC	CASSKGLAGGRSNIQYF
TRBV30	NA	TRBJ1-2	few	TGTGCCTGGAGTGCCGGGGAATATGGCTACACCTTC	CAWSAGEYGYTF
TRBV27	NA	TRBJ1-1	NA	TGTGCCAGCAGTTGGGCTCTGAACACTGAAGCTTTCTTT	CASSWALNTEAFF
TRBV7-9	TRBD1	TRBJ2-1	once	TGTGCCAGCAGGCACTCGCAAACAGGGGTGAGATGGGGTGAGCAGTTCTTC	CASRHSQTGVRWGEQFF
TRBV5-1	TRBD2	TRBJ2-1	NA	TGCGCCAGCAGCAAAGGGCCGACTAGCGGGAGGGCAGGTGAGCAGTTCTTC	CASSKGPTSGRAGEQFF
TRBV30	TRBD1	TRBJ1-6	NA	TGTGCCTGGAGGGGTATAGGTAGACAGGGGAATTCACCCCTCCACTTT	CAWRGIGRQGNSPLHF
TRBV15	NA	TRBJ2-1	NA	TGTGCCACCGCAGGGGGGACTGGCTTAAATGAGCAGTTCTTC	CATAGGTGLNEQFF
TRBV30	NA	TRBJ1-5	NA	TGTGCCTGGGACAAGGTGCCCAATCAGCCCCAGCATTTT	CAWDKVPNQPQHF
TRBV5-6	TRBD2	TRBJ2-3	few	TGTGCCAGCAGCCTTAAGACAGCGGGAGAAATAGATACGCAGTATTTT	CASSLKTAGEIDTQYF
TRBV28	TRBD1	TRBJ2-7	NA	TGTGCCAGCAGTTTGCGGACAGGGTACACCTACGAGCAGTACTTC	CASSLRTGYTYEQYF
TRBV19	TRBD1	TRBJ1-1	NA	TGTGCCAGTAGTTTTCCGACAGGGAAGAACACTGAAGCTTTCTTT	CASSFPTGKNTEAFF
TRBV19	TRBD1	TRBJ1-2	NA	TGTGCCAGTAGTATGAACAGGGGATATGGCTACACCTTC	CASSMNRGYGYTF
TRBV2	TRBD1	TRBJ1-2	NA	TGTGCCAGCAGTGAGGCCCTCAGGGGGCGGAACTATGGCTACACCTTC	CASSEALRGRNYGYTF
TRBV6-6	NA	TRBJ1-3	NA	TGTGCCAGCAGCGCCGGGCCAGGGGCTGGAAACACCATATATTTT	CASSAGPGAGNTIYF
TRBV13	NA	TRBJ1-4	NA	TGTGCCAGCCAACCGGCAGGGGCAGGGAATGAAAAACTGTTTTTT	CASQPAGAGNEKLFF
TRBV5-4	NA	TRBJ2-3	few	TGTGCCAGCAGCCCAAGGGAGGCAGATACGCAGTATTTT	CASSPREADTQYF
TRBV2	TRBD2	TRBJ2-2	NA	TGTGCCAGCAGTGGCGGGGGACTAGCGGGCACCGGGGAGCTGTTTTTT	CASSGGGLAGTGELFF
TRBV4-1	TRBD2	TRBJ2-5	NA	TGCGCCAGCAGCCAAGATCAGCGGGGGGGAGAGACCCAGTACTTC	CASSQDQRGGETQYF
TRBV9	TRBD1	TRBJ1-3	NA	TGTGCCAGCAGCGTATTTGGGACAGCTGGAAACACCATATATTTT	CASSVFGTAGNTIYF
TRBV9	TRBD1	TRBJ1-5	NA	TGTGCCAGCAGCCCTTGGGGCAGGGGGCGCAGACAGCCCCAGCATTTT	CASSPWGRGRRQPQHF
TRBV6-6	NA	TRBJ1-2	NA	TGTGCCAGCAATCCGGGTTCCAACTATGGCTACACCTTC	CASNPGSNYGYTF
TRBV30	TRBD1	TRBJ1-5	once	TGTGCCTGGAGCGCCGGACAGGGAAATCAGCCCCAGCATTTT	CAWSAGQGNQPQHF
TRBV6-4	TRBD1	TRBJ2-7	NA	TGTGCCAGCAGGGCCGGGACAGGGATTCAACTCCACGAGCAGTACTTC	CASRAGTGIQLHEQYF
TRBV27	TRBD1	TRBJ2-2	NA	TGCGCCAGCAGTTTAGGGGACAGGGGTTTCACCGGGGAGCTGTTTTTT	CASSLGDRGFTGELFF
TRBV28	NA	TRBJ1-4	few	TGTGCCAGCAGTTCCCATAATCCGGGGAATGAAAAACTGTTTTTT	CASSSHNPGNEKLFF
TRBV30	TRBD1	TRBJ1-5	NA	TGTGCCTGGAGTGCCGGGACAGCGAGCAATCAGCCCCAGCATTTT	CAWSAGTASNQPQHF
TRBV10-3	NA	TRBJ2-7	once	TGTGCCGTCGGATTGGACAACTACGAGCAGTACTTC	CAVGLDNYEQYF
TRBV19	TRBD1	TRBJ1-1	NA	TGTGCCAGTAGTATTGATAGGGGGCCTGAAGCTTTCTTT	CASSIDRGPEAFF
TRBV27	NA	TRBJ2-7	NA	TGTGCCAGCAGTTTAAAAGGCAACTACGAGCAGTACTTC	CASSLKGNYEQYF
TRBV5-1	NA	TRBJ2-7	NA	TGCGCCAGCAGCCCGGCTGGACAGTACGAGCAGTACTTC	CASSPAGQYEQYF
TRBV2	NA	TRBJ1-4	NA	TGTGCCAGCAAGCGGGGGGCAACTAATGAAAAACTGTTTTTT	CASKRGATNEKLFF
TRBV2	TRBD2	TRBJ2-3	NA	TGTGCCAGCAGTGAACCGGGACTAGGGGAATATACGCAGTATTTT	CASSEPGLGEYTQYF
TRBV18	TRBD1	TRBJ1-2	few	TGTGCCAGCTCACCACTGGGACAGGGAACGGGATTAGACTATGGCTACACCTTC	CASSPLGQGTGLDYGYTF
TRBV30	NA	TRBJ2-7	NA	TGTGCCTGGAGTTTTTCGCGGCTTTGCGAGCAGTACTTC	CAWSFSRLCEQYF
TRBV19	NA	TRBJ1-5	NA	TGTGCCAGTAGCACCGGACAGTTGGGAAGTGGGCCCCAGCATTTT	CASSTGQLGSGPQHF
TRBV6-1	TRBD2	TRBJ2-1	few	TGTGCCAGCACGGCTAGCGGGGCCTACAATGAGCAGTTCTTC	CASTASGAYNEQFF
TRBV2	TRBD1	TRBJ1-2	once	TGTGCCAGCAGTGCGGGACAGGGCGTTTATGGCTACACCTTC	CASSAGQGVYGYTF
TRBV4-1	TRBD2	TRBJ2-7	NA	TGCGCCAGCAGCCAAGGGGGAGGGTCGGCCTACGAGCAGTACTTC	CASSQGGGSAYEQYF
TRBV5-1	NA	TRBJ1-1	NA	TGCGCCAGCAGCTTGAGGGGTCAGAACACTGAAGCTTTCTTT	CASSLRGQNTEAFF
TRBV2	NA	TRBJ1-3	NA	TGTGCCAGCCGTTTACAAGTCTCTGGAAACACCATATATTTT	CASRLQVSGNTIYF
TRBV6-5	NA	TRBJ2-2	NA	TGTGCCAGCAGTTACTCGCTGGGCATGGGCACCGGGGAGCTGTTTTTT	CASSYSLGMGTGELFF
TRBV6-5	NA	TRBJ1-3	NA	TGTGCCAGCAGTTACGGGGCAGAGCCTATGAACACCATATATTTT	CASSYGAEPMNTIYF
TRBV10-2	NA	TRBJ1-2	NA	TGCGCCAGCAGTGACAGGGGCGGCTATGGCTACACCTTC	CASSDRGGYGYTF
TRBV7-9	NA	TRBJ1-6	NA	TGTTCCAGCAGCACGCAGTCTTTTAATTCACCCCTCCACTTT	CSSSTQSFNSPLHF
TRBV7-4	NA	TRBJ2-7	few	TGTGCCAGCAGCCCATCAGGGATCCCCTACGAGCAGTACTTC	CASSPSGIPYEQYF
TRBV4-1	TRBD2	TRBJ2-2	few	TGCGCCAGCAGCCAAGATGGTAGCGGGAGCTCTGGCACCGGGGAGCTGTTTTTT	CASSQDGSGSSGTGELFF
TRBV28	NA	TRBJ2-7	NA	TGTGCCAGCAGTTTTCCTTTCTACGAGCAGTACTTC	CASSFPFYEQYF
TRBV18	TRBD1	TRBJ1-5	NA	TGTGCCAGCTCACCACCAAGGGCAGGGGGCCAGCCCCAGCATTTT	CASSPPRAGGQPQHF
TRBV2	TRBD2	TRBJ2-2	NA	TGTGCCAGCAGTGAAACTAGCGGGGTCACCGGGGAGCTGTTTTTT	CASSETSGVTGELFF
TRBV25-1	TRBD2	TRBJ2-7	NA	TGTGCCAGCAGTGAAGCCCTAGCGGGGGGGTGGAACGAGCAGTACTTC	CASSEALAGGWNEQYF
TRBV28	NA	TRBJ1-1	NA	TGTGCCAGCAGCCCCCCGGGGGTGAACACTGAAGCTTTCTTT	CASSPPGVNTEAFF
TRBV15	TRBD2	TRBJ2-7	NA	TGTGCCACCAGCCGGGGCGGGGGGCTGAGCTCCTACGAGCAGTACTTC	CATSRGGGLSSYEQYF